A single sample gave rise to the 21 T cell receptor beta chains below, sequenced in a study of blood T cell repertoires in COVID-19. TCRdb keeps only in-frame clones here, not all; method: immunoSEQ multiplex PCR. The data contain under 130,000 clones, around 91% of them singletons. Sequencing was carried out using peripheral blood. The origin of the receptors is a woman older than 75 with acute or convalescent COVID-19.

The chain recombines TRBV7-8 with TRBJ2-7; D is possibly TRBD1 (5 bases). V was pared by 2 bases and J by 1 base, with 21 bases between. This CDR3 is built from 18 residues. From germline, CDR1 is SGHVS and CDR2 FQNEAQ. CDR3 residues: CASSLKVLGHGSSYEQYF. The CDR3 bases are TGTGCCAGCAGCTTAAAAGTACTTGGACATGGGTCTTCCTACGAGCAGTACTTC. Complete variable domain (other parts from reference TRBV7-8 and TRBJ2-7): GAGVSQSPRYKVAKRGQDVALRCDPISGHVSLFWYQQALGQGPEFLTYFQNEAQLDKSGLPSDRFFAERPEGSVSTLKIQRTQQEDSAVYLCASSLKVLGHGSSYEQYFGPGTRLTVT.

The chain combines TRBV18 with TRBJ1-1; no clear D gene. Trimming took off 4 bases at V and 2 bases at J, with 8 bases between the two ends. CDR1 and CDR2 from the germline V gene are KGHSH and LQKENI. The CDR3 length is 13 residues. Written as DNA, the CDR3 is TGTGCCAGCTCACTTACAGATAACACTGAAGCTTTCTTT. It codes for CASSLTDNTEAFF.

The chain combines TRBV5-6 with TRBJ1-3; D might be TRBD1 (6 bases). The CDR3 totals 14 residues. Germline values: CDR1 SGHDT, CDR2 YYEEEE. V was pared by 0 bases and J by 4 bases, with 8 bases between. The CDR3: CASSLDRVGNTIYF. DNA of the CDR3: TGTGCCAGCAGCTTGGACAGGGTAGGAAACACCATATATTTT.

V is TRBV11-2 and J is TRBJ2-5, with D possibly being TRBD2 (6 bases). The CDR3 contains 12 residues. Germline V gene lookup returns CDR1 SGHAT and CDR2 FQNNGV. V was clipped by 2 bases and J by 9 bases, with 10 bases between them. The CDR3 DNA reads TGTGCCAGCAGCTTAACGAGGAGGGCCCAGTACTTC. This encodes CASSLTRRAQYF.

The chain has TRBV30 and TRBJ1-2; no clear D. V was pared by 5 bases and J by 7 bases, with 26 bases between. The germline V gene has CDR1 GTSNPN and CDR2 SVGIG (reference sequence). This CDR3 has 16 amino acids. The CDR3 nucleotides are TGTGCCTGGGGCTATGAATCGAGAGGGAAGGGTGGTGGCTACACCTTC. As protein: CAWGYESRGKGGGYTF.

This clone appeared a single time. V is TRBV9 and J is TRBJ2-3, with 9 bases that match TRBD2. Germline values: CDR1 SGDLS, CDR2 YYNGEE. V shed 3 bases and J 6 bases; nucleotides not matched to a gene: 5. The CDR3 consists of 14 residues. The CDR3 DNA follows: TGTGCCAGCAGCGCAGCGGGGGGATGGGATACGCAGTATTTT. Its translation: CASSAAGGWDTQYF.

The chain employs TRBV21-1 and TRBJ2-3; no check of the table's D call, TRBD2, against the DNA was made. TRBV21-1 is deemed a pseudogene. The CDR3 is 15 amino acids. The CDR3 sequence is CASLTSGETRDTQYF. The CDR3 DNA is TGTGCCAGCCTGACTAGCGGGGAAACGCGCGATACGCAGTATTTT.

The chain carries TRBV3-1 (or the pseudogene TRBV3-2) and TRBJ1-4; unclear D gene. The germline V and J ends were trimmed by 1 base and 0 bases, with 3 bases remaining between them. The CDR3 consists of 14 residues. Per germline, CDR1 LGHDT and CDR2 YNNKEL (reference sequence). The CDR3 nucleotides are TGTGCCAGCAGCCAAGCTGCAACTAATGAAAAACTGTTTTTT. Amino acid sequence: CASSQAATNEKLFF.

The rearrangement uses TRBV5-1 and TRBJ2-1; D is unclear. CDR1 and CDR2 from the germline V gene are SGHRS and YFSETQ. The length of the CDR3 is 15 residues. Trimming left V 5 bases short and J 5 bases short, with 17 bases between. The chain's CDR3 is CASRLLSATDNEQFF. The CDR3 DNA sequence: TGCGCCAGCAGATTATTGTCTGCCACGGACAATGAGCAGTTCTTC.

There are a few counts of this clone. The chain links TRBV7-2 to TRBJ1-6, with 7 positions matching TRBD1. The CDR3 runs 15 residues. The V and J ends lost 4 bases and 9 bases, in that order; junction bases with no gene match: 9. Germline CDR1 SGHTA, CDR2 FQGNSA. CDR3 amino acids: CASSSQTGFFSPLHF. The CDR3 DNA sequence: TGTGCCAGCAGCTCACAGACAGGGTTTTTTTCACCCCTCCACTTT. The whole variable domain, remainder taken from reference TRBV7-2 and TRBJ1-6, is GAGVSQSPSNKVTEKGKDVELRCDPISGHTALYWYRQSLGQGLEFLIYFQGNSAPDKSGLPSDRFSAERTGGSVSTLTIQRTQQEDSAVYLCASSSQTGFFSPLHFGNGTRLTVT.

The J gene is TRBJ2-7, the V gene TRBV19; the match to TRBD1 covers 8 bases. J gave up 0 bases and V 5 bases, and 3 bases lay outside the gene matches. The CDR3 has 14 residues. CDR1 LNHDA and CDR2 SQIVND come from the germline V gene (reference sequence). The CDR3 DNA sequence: TGTGCCAGTAGTTCGACAGGGGACTCCTACGAGCAGTACTTC. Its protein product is CASSSTGDSYEQYF. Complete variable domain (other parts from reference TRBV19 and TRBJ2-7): DGGITQSPKYLFRKEGQNVTLSCEQNLNHDAMYWYRQDPGQGLRLIYYSQIVNDFQKGDIAEGYSVSREKKESFPLTVTSAQKNPTAFYLCASSSTGDSYEQYFGPGTRLTVT.

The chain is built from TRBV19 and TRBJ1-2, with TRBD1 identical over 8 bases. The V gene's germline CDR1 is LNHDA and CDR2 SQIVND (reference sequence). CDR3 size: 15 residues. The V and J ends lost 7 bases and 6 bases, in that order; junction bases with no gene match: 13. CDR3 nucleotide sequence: TGTGCCAGTACCCCCGGGGGGACAGGCCATGATGGCTACACCTTC. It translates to CASTPGGTGHDGYTF.

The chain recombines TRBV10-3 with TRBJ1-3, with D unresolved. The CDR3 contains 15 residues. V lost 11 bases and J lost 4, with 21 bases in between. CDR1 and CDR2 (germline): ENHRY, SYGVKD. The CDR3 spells CAVTPSPGIGNTIYF. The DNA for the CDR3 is TGTGCCGTGACCCCTAGCCCGGGCATCGGAAACACCATATATTTT.

The DNA of the CDR3 is TGTGCCAGCAGTGGAGCATATGGCTACACCTTC. Its protein product is CASSGAYGYTF. The chain couples TRBV27 to TRBJ1-2; D not certain. V was trimmed by 5 bases and J by 5 bases, leaving 6 bases between them. Germline CDR1 MNHEY, CDR2 SMNVEV (reference sequence). This CDR3 spans 11 amino acids.

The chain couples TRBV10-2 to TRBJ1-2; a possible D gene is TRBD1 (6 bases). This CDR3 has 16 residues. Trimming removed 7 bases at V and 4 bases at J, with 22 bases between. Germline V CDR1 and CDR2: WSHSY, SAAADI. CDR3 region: CASKQGVISSGYGYTF. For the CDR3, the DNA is TGCGCCAGCAAACAGGGTGTCATCTCCAGCGGCTATGGCTACACCTTC.

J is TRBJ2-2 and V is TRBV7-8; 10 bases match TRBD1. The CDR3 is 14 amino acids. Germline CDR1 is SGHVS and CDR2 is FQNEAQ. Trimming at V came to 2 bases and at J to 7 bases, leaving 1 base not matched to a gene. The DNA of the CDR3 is TGTGCCAGCAGCTTATGGGACAGGGGCGGGGAGCTGTTTTTT. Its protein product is CASSLWDRGGELFF.

The DNA for the CDR3 is TGTGCCAGTATGTCGGGCTCTGGAAACACCATATATTTT. The encoded protein is CASMSGSGNTIYF. The V and J genes are TRBV19 and TRBJ1-3; D remains ambiguous. The CDR3 totals 13 residues. V was cut by 7 bases and J by 0 bases, with 7 bases left in between. In germline, CDR1 is LNHDA, CDR2 SQIVND (reference sequence). The whole variable domain, remainder taken from reference TRBV19 and TRBJ1-3, is DGGITQSPKYLFRKEGQNVTLSCEQNLNHDAMYWYRQDPGQGLRLIYYSQIVNDFQKGDIAEGYSVSREKKESFPLTVTSAQKNPTAFYLCASMSGSGNTIYFGEGSWLTVV.

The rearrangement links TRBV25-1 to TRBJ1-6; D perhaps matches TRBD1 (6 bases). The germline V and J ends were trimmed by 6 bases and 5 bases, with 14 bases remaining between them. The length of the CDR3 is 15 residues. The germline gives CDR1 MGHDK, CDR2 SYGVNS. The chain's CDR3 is CASRETGSNNSPLHF. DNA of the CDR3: TGTGCCAGCAGGGAAACAGGGAGCAATAATTCACCCCTCCACTTT.

The CDR3 nucleotides read TGTGCCAGCCTCCTGTATCCAGGGGGCTATGGAGCTTTCTTT. This encodes CASLLYPGGYGAFF. The gene calls are TRBV7-9 and TRBJ1-1; 8 bases are shared with TRBD1. This CDR3 has 14 residues. The J segment lost 10 bases and the V segment lost 8 bases, leaving 15 bases of the junction unmatched. Germline V gene lookup returns CDR1 SEHNR and CDR2 FQNEAQ (reference sequence). Supplemented by reference TRBV7-9 and TRBJ1-1, the full variable domain reads DTGVSQNPRHKITKRGQNVTFRCDPISEHNRLYWYRQTLGQGPEFLTYFQNEAQLEKSRLLSDRFSAERPKGSFSTLEIQRTEQGDSAMYLCASLLYPGGYGAFFGQGTRLTVV.

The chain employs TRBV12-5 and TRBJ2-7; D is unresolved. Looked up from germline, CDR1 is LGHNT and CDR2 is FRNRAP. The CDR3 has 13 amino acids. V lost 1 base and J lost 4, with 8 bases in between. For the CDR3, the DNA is TGTGCTAGTGGTTTGGCAATCACTTACGAGCAGTACTTC. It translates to CASGLAITYEQYF. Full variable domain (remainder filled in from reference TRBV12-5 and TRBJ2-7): DARVTQTPRHKVTEMGQEVTMRCQPILGHNTVFWYRQTMMQGLELLAYFRNRAPLDDSGMPKDRFSAEMPDATLATLKIQPSEPRDSAVYFCASGLAITYEQYFGPGTRLTVT.

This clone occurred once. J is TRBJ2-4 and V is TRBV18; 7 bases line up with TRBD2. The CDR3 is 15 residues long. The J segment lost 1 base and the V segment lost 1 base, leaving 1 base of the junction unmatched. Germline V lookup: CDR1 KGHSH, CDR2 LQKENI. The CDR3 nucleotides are TGTGCCAGCTCACCACGGGGAGGGGCCAAAAACATTCAGTACTTC. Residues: CASSPRGGAKNIQYF.